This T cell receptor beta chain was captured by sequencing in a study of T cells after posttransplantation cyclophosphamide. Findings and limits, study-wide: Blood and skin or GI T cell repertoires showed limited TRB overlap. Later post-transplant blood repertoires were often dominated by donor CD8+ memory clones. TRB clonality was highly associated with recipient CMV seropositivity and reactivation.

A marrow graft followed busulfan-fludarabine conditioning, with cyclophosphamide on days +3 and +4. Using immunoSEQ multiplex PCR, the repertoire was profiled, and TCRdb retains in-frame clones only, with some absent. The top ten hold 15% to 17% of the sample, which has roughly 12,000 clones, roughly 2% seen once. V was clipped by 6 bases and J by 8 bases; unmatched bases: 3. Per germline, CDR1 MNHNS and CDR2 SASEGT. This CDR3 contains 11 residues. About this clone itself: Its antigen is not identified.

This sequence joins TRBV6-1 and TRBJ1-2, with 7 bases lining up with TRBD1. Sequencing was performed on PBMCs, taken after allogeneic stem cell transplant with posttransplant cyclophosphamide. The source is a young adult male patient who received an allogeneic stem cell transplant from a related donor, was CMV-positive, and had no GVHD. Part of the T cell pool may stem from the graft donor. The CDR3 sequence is CASRGQAGYTF. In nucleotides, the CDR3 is TGTGCCAGCAGAGGACAGGCAGGCTACACCTTC.